This T cell receptor beta chain was sequenced during a study of blood T cell repertoires in COVID-19. Enrolment of Seattle patients took place during active infection, and they were followed longitudinally. Germline V CDR1 and CDR2: LNHDA, SQIVND (reference sequence). Trimming shortened V by 3 bases and J by 4 bases, and 12 bases separated the two germline ends. The CDR3 is 14 amino acids. Method: immunoSEQ multiplex PCR; TCRdb's copy keeps in-frame clones and lacks some. The data show around 210,000 clones, about 80% seen once. Material: peripheral blood. The chain couples TRBV19 to TRBJ1-2; D gene uncertain. The receptor was derived from a woman aged 80 or older with COVID-19, enrolled during active disease. The CDR3 sequence: CASSIGELGYGYTF. The DNA for the CDR3 is TGTGCCAGTAGTATCGGGGAGTTGGGCTATGGCTACACCTTC.